The present entry profiles one T cell receptor beta chain with its context. V lost 1 base to trimming and J lost 7 bases, with 11 bases between them. Germline CDR1 reads SGHTA; CDR2 reads FQGTGA. This CDR3 region has 15 residues. In the study's own analysis: Amplifying reference gene primers gave estimates of nucleated cell counts. Clones were read by immunoSEQ multiplex PCR, and TCRdb kept only the in-frame ones, dropping some. V and J calls and clone size are as listed in that table; D and trimming were resolved from the DNA. This sample has around 270,000 clones; about 85% occur once, and the top ten carry roughly 4%. These data come from a study of blood T cell repertoires in COVID-19. Study in general: Some COVID-19 samples were acute and others convalescent; all came from the United States, Italy and Spain. PBMCs, B-cell-depleted T cells, or T cells provided the cDNA or gDNA that made up the material.

Specimen: peripheral blood. The chain recombines TRBV7-3 with TRBJ1-6; possibly TRBD1 for D (5 bases). The clonotype was recovered from a man aged 55 to 70 who had recovered from COVID-19. The CDR3 protein is CASSLNAKGNSPLHF. In DNA, the CDR3 is TGTGCCAGCAGCTTAAACGCCAAGGGGAATTCACCCCTCCACTTT.